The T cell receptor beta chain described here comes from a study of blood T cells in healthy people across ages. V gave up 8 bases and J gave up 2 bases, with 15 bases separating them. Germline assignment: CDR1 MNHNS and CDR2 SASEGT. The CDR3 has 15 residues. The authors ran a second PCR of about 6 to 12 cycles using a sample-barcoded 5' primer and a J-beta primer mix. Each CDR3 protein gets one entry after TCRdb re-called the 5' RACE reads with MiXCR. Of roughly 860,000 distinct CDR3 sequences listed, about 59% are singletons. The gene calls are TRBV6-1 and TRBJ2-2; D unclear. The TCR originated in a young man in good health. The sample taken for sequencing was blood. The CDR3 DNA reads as TGTGCCAGCTCGATACAGACAAGAAACACCGGGGAGCTGTTTTTT. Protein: CASSIQTRNTGELFF.